The clone carrying this T cell receptor beta chain occurred a few times. This entry belongs to a study of esophageal squamous cell carcinoma under preoperative chemotherapy. Trimming at V came to 5 bases and at J to 1 base, leaving 5 bases not matched to a gene. CDR3 length equals 16 residues. TCRdb used MiXCR to reprocess the PCR reads, holding one entry per CDR3 protein. In the table there are around 34,000 distinct CDR3 sequences, 52% of which are singletons. The time point was: after preoperative PTX-NDP chemotherapy. The chain uses TRBV12-3 or TRBV12-4 and TRBJ2-2; TRBD2 agrees at 9 bases. The origin of this receptor is a human donor with esophageal squamous cell carcinoma. The donor label of this sample is uncertain. The specimen was collected from a patient given preoperative chemotherapy. The CDR3: CASSPMTSGNTGELFF. CDR3 sequence (DNA): TGTGCCAGCAGTCCGATGACTAGCGGGAACACCGGGGAGCTGTTTTTT.